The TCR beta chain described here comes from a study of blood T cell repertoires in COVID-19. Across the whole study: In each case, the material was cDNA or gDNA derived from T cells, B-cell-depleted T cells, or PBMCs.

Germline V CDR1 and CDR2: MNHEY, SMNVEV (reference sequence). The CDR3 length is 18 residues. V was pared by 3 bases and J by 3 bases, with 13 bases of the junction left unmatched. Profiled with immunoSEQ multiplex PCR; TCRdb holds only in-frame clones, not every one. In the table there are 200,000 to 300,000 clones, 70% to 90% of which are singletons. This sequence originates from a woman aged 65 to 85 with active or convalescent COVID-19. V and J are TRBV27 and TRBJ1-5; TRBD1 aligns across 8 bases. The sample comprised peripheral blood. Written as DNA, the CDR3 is TGTGCCAGCAGTTTCAAGTCGCCAACAGGGGGGTTCAATCAGCCCCAGCATTTT. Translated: CASSFKSPTGGFNQPQHF.